This T cell receptor beta chain was identified during a study of T cells after posttransplantation cyclophosphamide. Overall study findings and caveats: Donor CD8+ memory clones often dominated recipient blood repertoires at later times. TRB overlap between skin or GI tissue T cells and blood was limited. Recipient CMV seropositivity and CMV reactivation strongly tracked TRB clonality.

The V and J ends lost 3 bases and 0 bases, in that order; junction bases with no gene match: 2. Germline lookup yields CDR1 LGHNA and CDR2 YSLEER. This CDR3 comprises 16 residues. As for this clone: Its matching antigen is unknown.

Assay: immunoSEQ multiplex PCR; the TCRdb copy retains only in-frame clones and omits some. The sample consists of roughly 3,500 clones, roughly 84% of them appearing once. Sequencing was done on a sample of CD8+ T cells sorted from bone marrow. The chain links TRBV4-3 to TRBJ2-2; 9 bases match TRBD2. This clonotype was obtained from a woman aged 60-75 years in good health, CMV-negative, and a related stem cell transplant donor. The CDR3 DNA reads TGCGCCAGCAGCCAGGGGACTAGCACGAACACCGGGGAGCTGTTTTTT. Its translation: CASSQGTSTNTGELFF.